The clone carrying this T cell receptor beta chain was seen a handful of times. How the authors handled the data: Using reference gene primer amplification, nucleated cell counts were estimated. Profiled with immunoSEQ multiplex PCR; TCRdb holds only in-frame clones, not every one. V and J calls and clone size follow that table, whereas D and trimming were derived from the DNA. The table has about 290,000 clones, roughly 89% seen once. Trimming removed 3 bases at V and 3 bases at J, with 20 bases between. Germline values: CDR1 LGHDT, CDR2 YNNKEL (reference sequence). This CDR3 contains 17 residues. This entry is derived from a study of blood T cell repertoires in COVID-19. Study context: T cells, B-cell-depleted T cells, or PBMCs supplied cDNA or gDNA.

Seattle's cohort entered during active infection and was followed longitudinally. The TCR was taken from a woman aged 25 to 39 with COVID-19, enrolled during active disease. Input material: peripheral blood. The V gene is TRBV3-1 (or the pseudogene TRBV3-2), the J gene TRBJ1-1; D may be TRBD1 (5 bases). The DNA of the CDR3 is TGTGCCAGCAGCCAGAGAGCGAGACAGACAAGAGACACTGAAGCTTTCTTT. Its protein product is CASSQRARQTRDTEAFF.